This entry describes one T cell receptor beta chain. The target of this receptor is not known. Within one base of it there is no much larger clone, and no base qualities were kept. Other DNA sequences in the sample encode the same CDR3. The sample originates from a study of cytomegalovirus exposure and HLA in healthy donors (dated by TCRdb to 2016 to 2017). With regard to the full study: According to an earlier analysis of a few hundred of the donors, roughly 180 million T cells yielded some 110 million unique TCR beta sequences and 276 Gb of sequence data. An early release that covered some 630 HLA-typed donors contained approximately 300 gigabases of sequencing data and roughly 84 million unique TCR sequences. Among the roughly 390 genotyped donors, around 81% belonged to the genetic ancestry cluster associated with self-reported Caucasian donors. The aim of the study was to test whether cataloging public T cell receptors could identify signatures of past pathogen exposure. The T cell repertoires of about 700 subjects were profiled by immunosequencing and related to cytomegalovirus serostatus. Besides the first cohort of approximately 710 subjects, a separate validation cohort made up of 120 different subjects was used. To predict cytomegalovirus infection status, the study combined high-throughput TCR immunosequencing, statistical association of individual TCRs with disease status, and machine learning. A later analysis re-analyzed previously published TCR beta repertoires from 550 to 700 donors and added high-resolution HLA genotyping to study TCR occurrence patterns. In the later analysis, no new phenotypic data were used to find candidate immune exposures; instead, reliance was placed on TCR beta sequences and their occurrence across donors. An earlier analysis of 587 of the donors used high-throughput TCR beta sequencing to judge whether each TCR beta V gene segment behaved as functional or pseudogenic. Donor age, sex, ethnicity and CMV serostatus were collected together with the repertoire data. In a later genetic analysis, genome-wide SNP genotypes for about three fifths of the roughly 670 donors were used, and that subset was treated as a discovery cohort. Every repertoire in the discovery cohort had been generated on one and the same sequencing platform. HLA typing covered class I and class II loci at four-digit resolution. The number of donors typed differed by locus, with roughly 629-640 for A, B, C, DRB1 and DQB1, 522 for DQA1, 606 for DPA1, and some 450 for DPB1. Because of strong linkage in the cohort, four or five DR-DQ haplotypes were treated as single units for association and clustering. Among some 410 genotyped donors of the cohort, an average of around 250,000 unique TCR beta nucleotide sequences was sequenced per donor, of which approximately 19% were non-productive.

Summary of the overall study and its limitations: While some public TCRs were present in many individuals, most TCR sequences turned up only very rarely across donors. The study gave a list of more than 150 TCR beta chains associated with cytomegalovirus. Specific HLA alleles were associated with 15,000 to 20,000 TCR beta sequences at a false discovery rate of 0.05 in a later analysis. Presence/absence analyses assumed roughly uniform sequencing depth across donors, an assumption that may not hold. About 17 rarely observed V segments, including chromosome 9 orphons, were excluded from the earlier analysis of approximately 600 of the donors because counts were too low. Compared with the roughly 670-donor mean, donors in an Asian-associated ancestry cluster had fewer N-insertions in productive TCRs, according to a later genetic analysis. In a later analysis, HLA-associated TCR beta chains were found to be more clonally expanded and to have lower generation probabilities than equally common non-associated chains. The only immune exposure information available for the cohort was CMV serostatus. In this cohort, only TCR beta chains were sequenced, and detectable features were limited by the absence of alpha or paired-chain data. In a later analysis, TCR association rates were found to vary across HLA loci, with the most associated TCRs seen for DRB1 alleles and the fewest for HLA-C alleles. A cluster of highly shared sequence variants was judged likely to represent a technical artifact of the sequencing pipeline. V-gene and J-gene trimming of TCR beta chains was associated with a missense DCLRE1C variant in a later genetic analysis, and the association was replicated in an independent cohort. According to a later analysis, most CMV-associated TCR beta chains appeared to be HLA-restricted, and the HLA associations seemed to be driven largely by CMV exposure. Correlated functional status among segregating V segments might be attributable to linkage disequilibrium, but an unknown experimental factor could not be ruled out. In vitro tests confirmed that a few of the cytomegalovirus-associated TCR beta chains recognize cytomegalovirus antigens. The classifier was reported to diagnose cytomegalovirus status with high specificity and sensitivity in both the original cohort and the validation cohort. A further reported finding was that TCR beta sequences accurately predicted the HLA-A and HLA-B alleles for most subjects in the first cohort. An earlier analysis of approximately 590 of the donors showed that most TCR beta V segments appeared in productive rearrangements either about 87% or about 30% of the time, which broadly matched IMGT annotations. According to a later analysis, parvovirus B19, influenza, CMV and Epstein-Barr virus appeared linked to several top co-occurrence clusters. Some IMGT-functional V segments, including TRBV6-2 and TRBV6-3, could not be distinguished by the 87-base-pair reads and were therefore excluded. Because HLA typing was missing for some donors at each locus, association tests included only the typed subset. The authors suggested that the approach could potentially be extended to other disease states and immunological phenotypes. When HLA alleles, especially DR and DQ, strongly co-occurred, attributing TCR associations to individual alleles was difficult.

The cohort was made up of several hundred healthy bone marrow donors. All cohort members were sampled while nominally healthy, although unrecorded immune exposures were likely present. The donor tested CMV seropositive and was one of the 289 seropositive cohort members. A peripheral blood sample was provided by each donor, and peripheral blood mononuclear cells were used for TCR beta sequencing. The Qiagen DNeasy Blood Extraction Kit was used to extract genomic DNA from the blood cell samples. Library creation used the immunoSEQ multiplex PCR assay. For the multiplex PCR, a mixture combining 60 forward primers for TCR Vbeta segments and 13 reverse primers for TCR Jbeta segments was used. Amplification of the CDR3 region of rearranged TCR beta genes was performed with a multiplex PCR assay on genomic DNA. On the Illumina HiSeq System, the amplified TCR beta libraries were sequenced as 87-base-pair reads. Under the source paper's analysis protocol: Across the roughly 600 repertoires, a later analysis counted roughly 77 million unique TCR beta chains, about 10 million of which were shared by at least two donors. Raw reads were error-corrected and collapsed into unique sequences with a nearest-neighbor algorithm that merged closely related sequences to remove PCR and sequencing errors. CDR3 sequences were aligned to IMGT reference sequences to assign V, D and J gene segments. For a sequence to be retained, a match of at least six nucleotides to both a V gene segment and a J gene segment was required. A rearrangement was called productive if the CDR3 had no stop codons and remained in frame with V and J, and every other rearrangement was called non-productive. CDR3 was defined according to IMGT convention as the region running from the second conserved V-encoded cysteine to the conserved J-encoded phenylalanine. The earlier analysis of roughly 590 of the donors excluded sequences that lacked an unambiguous match to a single V gene segment. In an earlier analysis of around 590 of the donors, a V segment was called functional when productive rearrangements were above 56.7%, and segregating when the standard deviation between donors exceeded 5%. A statistical classification framework was built for diagnosing cytomegalovirus status from the catalog of TCR beta chain sequences. In a later analysis, TCR nucleotide sequences were compared against IMGT/GENE-DB human TR gene sequences so that V and J genes could be assigned. A later analysis assigned CDR3 sequences and most-parsimonious VDJ recombination scenarios with the TCRdist pipeline. In a later analysis, each TCR beta chain was defined by its CDR3 amino acid sequence together with its V-gene family, and reads without a unique V-gene family were excluded. In a later analysis, approximately 590 highly shared, low-generation-probability nucleotide sequences were removed to address suspected cross-contamination and a sequencing artifact. For each public chain, a later analysis derived a clonal expansion index from normalized ranks of inferred template counts within each repertoire. In a later analysis, generation probabilities were computed with a VDJ recombination model fitted to out-of-frame rearrangements, and the resulting probabilities were checked against IGoR. A later analysis scored TCR-TCR, TCR-HLA and TCR-CMV co-occurrence with hypergeometric tests, applying a repertoire-size bias correction to TCR pairs. A later analysis estimated false discovery rates by permuting HLA or CMV assignments 20 times. A later analysis grouped co-occurring TCRs with DBSCAN, adding TCRdist sequence similarity when clustering within HLA-allele-positive subsets. Co-occurrence clustering excluded repertoires with fewer than 30,000 or more than 120,000 public chains, plus five with anomalous nucleotide sharing. TCRdb obtained this table from immuneACCESS and retained in-frame rearrangements with V and J assigned. These tables miss some clones; where compared with another copy, unresolved V genes account for less than half of the shortfall, and the remainder is unexplained. That table supplies the V and J calls and clone size; D and trimming were determined from the DNA. This sample gives 200,000 or so clones in total; 81% of them show up just once. The ten largest clones capture around 2% of the sample.

Counted from cysteine to phenylalanine, this CDR3 has 14 amino acids. The read is trimmed to its CDR3 DNA, 42 bases read in frame from base 1. Unmatched junction bases come to 3, with V trimmed by 5 bases and J by 6 bases. The germline V gene encodes CDR1 SEHNR and CDR2 FQNEAQ (reference sequence). The TCR originated in a woman between 18 and 30 years old in good health and CMV-seropositive. The chain couples TRBV7-9 to TRBJ1-4, with 10 bases matching TRBD1. The sample was PBMCs. The DNA is TGTGCCAGCAGCCCGGGACAGGGGCATGAAAAACTGTTTTTT. This yields the protein CASSPGQGHEKLFF.